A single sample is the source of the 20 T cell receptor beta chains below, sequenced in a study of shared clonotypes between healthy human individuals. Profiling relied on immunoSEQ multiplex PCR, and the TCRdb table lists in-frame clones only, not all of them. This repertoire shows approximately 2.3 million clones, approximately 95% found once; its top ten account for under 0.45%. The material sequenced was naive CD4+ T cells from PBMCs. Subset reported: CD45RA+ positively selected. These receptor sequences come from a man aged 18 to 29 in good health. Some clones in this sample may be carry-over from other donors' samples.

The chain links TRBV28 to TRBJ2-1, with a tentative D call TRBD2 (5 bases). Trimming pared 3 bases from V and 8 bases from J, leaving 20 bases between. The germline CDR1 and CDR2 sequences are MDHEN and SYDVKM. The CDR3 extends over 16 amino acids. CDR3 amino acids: CASSFYGRILEDEQFF. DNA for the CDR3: TGTGCCAGCAGTTTCTACGGACGGATACTAGAGGATGAGCAGTTCTTC.

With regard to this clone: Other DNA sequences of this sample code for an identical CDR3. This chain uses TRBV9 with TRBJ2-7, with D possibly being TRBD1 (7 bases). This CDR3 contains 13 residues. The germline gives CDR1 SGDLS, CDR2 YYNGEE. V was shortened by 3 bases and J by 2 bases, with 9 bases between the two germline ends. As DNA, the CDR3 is TGTGCCAGCAGCGGCGGGACAGCCTACGAGCAGTACTTC. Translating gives CASSGGTAYEQYF.

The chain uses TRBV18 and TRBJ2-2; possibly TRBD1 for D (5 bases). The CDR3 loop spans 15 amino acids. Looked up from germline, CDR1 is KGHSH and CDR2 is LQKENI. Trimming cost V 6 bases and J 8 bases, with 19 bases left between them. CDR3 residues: CASSPLGAIPGELFF. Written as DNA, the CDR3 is TGTGCCAGCTCCCCTCTTGGGGCCATACCTGGGGAGCTGTTTTTT.

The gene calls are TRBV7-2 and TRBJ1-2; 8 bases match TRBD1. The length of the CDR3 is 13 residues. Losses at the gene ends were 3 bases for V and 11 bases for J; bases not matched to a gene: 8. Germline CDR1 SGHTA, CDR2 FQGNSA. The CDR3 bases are TGTGCCAGCAGCTTGGAAGGGACAGGAGGATACACCTTC. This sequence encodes CASSLEGTGGYTF.

CDR3 coding DNA: TGCGCCAGCAGCCCCCTCAGAGGCGGGGAGCTGTTTTTT. This sequence encodes CASSPLRGGELFF. The J gene is TRBJ2-2, the V gene TRBV4-3; D is unresolved. Germline CDR1 reads LGHNA; CDR2 reads YSLEER. The length of the CDR3 is 13 residues. V was pared by 4 bases and J by 7 bases, with 10 bases between.

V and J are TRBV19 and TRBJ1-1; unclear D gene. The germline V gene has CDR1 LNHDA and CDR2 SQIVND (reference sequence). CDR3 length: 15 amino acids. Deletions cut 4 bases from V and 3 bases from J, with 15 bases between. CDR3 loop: CASSNPLETYTEAFF. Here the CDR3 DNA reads TGTGCCAGTAGTAACCCGTTAGAGACCTACACTGAAGCTTTCTTT.

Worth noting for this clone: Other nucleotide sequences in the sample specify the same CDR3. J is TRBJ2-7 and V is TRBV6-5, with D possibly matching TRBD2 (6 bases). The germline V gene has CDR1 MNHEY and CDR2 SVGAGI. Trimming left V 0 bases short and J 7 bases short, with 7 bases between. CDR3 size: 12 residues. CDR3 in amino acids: CASSYSGGEQYF. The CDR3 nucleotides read TGTGCCAGCAGTTACTCTGGGGGGGAGCAGTACTTC.

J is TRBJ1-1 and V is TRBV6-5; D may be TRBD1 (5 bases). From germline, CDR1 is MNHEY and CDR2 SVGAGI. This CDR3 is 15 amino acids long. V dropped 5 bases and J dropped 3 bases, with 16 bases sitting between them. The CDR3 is CASSLQGGRYTEAFF. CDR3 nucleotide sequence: TGTGCCAGCAGTCTCCAGGGTGGAAGGTACACTGAAGCTTTCTTT.

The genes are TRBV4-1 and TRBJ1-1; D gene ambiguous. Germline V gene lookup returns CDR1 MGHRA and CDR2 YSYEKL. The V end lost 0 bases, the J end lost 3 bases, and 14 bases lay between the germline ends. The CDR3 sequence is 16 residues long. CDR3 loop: CASSQDLRPRYTEAFF. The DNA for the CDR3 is TGCGCCAGCAGCCAAGATCTCCGTCCGCGTTACACTGAAGCTTTCTTT.

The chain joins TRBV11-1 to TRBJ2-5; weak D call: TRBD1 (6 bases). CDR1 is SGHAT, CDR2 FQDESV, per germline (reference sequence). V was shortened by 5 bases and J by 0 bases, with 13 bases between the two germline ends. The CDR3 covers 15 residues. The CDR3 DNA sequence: TGTGCCAGCAGCACACGGGACACCTACCAAGAGACCCAGTACTTC. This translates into CASSTRDTYQETQYF.

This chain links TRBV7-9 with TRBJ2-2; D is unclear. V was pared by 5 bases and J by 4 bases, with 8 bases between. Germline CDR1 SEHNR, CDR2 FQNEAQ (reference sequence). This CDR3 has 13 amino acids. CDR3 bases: TGTGCCAGCAGCCCCCAAAGCACCGGGGAGCTGTTTTTT. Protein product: CASSPQSTGELFF.

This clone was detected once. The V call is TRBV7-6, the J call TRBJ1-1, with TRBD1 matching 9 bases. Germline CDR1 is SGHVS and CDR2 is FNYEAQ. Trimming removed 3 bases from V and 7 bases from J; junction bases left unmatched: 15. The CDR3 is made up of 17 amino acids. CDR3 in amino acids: CASSFTGGEGKRGEAFF. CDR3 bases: TGTGCCAGCAGCTTTACAGGGGGCGAAGGCAAAAGGGGTGAAGCTTTCTTT.

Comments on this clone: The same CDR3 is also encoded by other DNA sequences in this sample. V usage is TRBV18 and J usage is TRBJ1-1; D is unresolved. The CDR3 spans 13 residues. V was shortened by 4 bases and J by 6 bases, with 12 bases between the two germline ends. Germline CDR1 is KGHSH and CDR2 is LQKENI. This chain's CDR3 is CASSQGPDAEAFF. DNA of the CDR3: TGTGCCAGCTCACAAGGTCCCGACGCTGAAGCTTTCTTT.

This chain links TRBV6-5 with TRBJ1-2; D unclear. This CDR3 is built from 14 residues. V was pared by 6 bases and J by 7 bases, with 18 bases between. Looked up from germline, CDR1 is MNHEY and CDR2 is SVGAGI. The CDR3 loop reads CASSLSAGLAGYTF. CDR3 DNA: TGTGCCAGCAGCCTATCGGCGGGGTTGGCTGGCTACACCTTC.

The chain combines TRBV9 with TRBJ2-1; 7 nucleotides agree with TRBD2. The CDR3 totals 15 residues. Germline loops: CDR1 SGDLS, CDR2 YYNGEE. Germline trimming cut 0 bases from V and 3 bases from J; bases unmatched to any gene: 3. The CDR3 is CASSVGASGYNEQFF. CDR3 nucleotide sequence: TGTGCCAGCAGCGTAGGTGCTAGCGGCTACAATGAGCAGTTCTTC.

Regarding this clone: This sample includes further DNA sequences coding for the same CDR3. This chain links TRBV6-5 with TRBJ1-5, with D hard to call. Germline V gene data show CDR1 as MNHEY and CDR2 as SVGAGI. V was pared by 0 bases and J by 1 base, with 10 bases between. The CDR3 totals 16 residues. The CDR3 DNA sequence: TGTGCCAGCAGTTACTCTGGGCAGGCGAGCAATCAGCCCCAGCATTTT. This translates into CASSYSGQASNQPQHF.

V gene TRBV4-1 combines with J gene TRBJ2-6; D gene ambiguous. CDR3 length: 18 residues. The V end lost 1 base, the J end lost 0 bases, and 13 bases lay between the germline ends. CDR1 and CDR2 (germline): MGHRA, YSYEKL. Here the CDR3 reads CASSQGTDGYSGANVLTF. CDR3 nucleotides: TGCGCCAGCAGCCAAGGAACGGACGGCTACTCTGGGGCCAACGTCCTGACTTTC.

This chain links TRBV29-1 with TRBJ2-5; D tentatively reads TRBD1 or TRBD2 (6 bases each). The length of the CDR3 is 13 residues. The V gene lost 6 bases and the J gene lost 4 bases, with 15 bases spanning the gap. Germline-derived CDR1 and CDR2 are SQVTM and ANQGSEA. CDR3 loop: CSVDGGERETQYF. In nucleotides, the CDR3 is TGCAGCGTCGACGGGGGCGAAAGAGAGACCCAGTACTTC. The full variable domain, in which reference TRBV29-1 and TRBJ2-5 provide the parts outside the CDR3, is SAVISQKPSRDICQRGTSLTIQCQVDSQVTMMFWYRQQPGQSLTLIATANQGSEATYESGFVIDKFPISRPNLTFSTLTVSNMSPEDSSIYLCSVDGGERETQYFGPGTRLLVL.

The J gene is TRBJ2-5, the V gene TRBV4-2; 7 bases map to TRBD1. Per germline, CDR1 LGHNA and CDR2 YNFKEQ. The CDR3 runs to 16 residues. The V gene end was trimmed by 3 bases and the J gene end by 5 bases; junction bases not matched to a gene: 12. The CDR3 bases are TGTGCCAGCAGCCATCCGGAGAGGGGGCGAGGGGAGACCCAGTACTTC. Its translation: CASSHPERGRGETQYF.

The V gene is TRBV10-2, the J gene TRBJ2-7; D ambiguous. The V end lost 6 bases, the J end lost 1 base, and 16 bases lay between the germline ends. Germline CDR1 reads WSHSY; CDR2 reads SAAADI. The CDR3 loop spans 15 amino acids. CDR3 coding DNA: TGCGCCAGCAGCCCCCCCGCAATCCGATCCTACGAGCAGTACTTC. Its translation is CASSPPAIRSYEQYF.